This T cell receptor beta chain was identified during a study of identical twins. Using its own MiXCR run on the 5' RACE reads, TCRdb lists one record per CDR3 protein. The sample carries about 240,000 distinct CDR3 sequences, roughly a tenth recorded once. This clonotype has at least ten counts. Germline V gives CDR1 SGHTA, CDR2 FQGNSA. V gave up 6 bases and J gave up 1 base, with 15 bases separating them. This CDR3 spans 16 amino acids. J is TRBJ2-2 and V is TRBV7-2; D is unresolved. This receptor was obtained from a man over 45 in good health. Sample: memory T cells sorted from blood. In nucleotides, the CDR3 is TGTGCCAGCAGAGGCAAGGGAAGGGTGAACACCGGGGAGCTGTTTTTT. The encoded protein is CASRGKGRVNTGELFF.